The text below deals with one TCR beta chain. Adult donors, all healthy and HIV-negative, had no recent acute infections or vaccinations. The entry originates in a study of shared clonotypes between healthy human individuals. Produced via immunoSEQ multiplex PCR; TCRdb's table is partial and in-frame only. The table lists nearly 1,000,000 clones, 76% of them singletons. V lost 0 bases and J lost 6, with 10 bases in between. This CDR3 region has 14 residues. Germline V gene data show CDR1 as SNHLY and CDR2 as FYNNEI. This sequence was found in a man aged 18 to 29 in good health. The chain couples TRBV2 to TRBJ2-3; no clear D. Sequencing was performed on memory CD4+ T cells sorted from blood. Subset specified: CD45RA-negative fraction. The CDR3 nucleotides read TGTGCCAGCAGTGAAGCGATTTCGGCGGATACGCAGTATTTT. It translates to CASSEAISADTQYF.